This paragraph covers one T cell receptor (beta chain) sequence. Antigen unknown. Assay used: immunoSEQ multiplex PCR; TCRdb lists only in-frame clones, some missing. This table holds about 240,000 clones, 80% to 85% found once. CDR1 is SGHTA, CDR2 FQGNSA, per germline. This CDR3 has 14 amino acids. Trimming took 7 bases from V and 2 from J, leaving 15 bases between them. This entry belongs to a study of Tregs in tolerant kidney transplant recipients. General observations from the study: Biological reproducibility was not directly addressed, but technical replication error appeared minimal. Tregs expanded with activated donor B cells seemed most donor-specific.

What was sequenced was CD4+ T cells from blood. The chain combines TRBV7-2 with TRBJ2-7; D is unclear. The source is a human donor in good health. In DNA, the CDR3 is TGTGCCAGCACCCACCGCTTAGAGACCTACGAGCAGTACTTC. Its protein is CASTHRLETYEQYF.